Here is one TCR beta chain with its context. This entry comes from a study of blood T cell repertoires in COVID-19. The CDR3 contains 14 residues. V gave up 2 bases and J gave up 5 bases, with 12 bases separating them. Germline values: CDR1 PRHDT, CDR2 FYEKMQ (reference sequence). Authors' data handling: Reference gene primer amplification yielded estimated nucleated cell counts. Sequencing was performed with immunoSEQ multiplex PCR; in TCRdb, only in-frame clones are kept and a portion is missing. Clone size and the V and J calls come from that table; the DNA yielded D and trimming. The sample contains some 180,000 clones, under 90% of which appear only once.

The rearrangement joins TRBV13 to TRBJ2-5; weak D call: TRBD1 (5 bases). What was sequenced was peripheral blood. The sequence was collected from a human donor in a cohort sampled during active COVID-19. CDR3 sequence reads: CASSLRQGGETQYF. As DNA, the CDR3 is TGTGCCAGCAGCTTAAGGCAGGGTGGGGAGACCCAGTACTTC.